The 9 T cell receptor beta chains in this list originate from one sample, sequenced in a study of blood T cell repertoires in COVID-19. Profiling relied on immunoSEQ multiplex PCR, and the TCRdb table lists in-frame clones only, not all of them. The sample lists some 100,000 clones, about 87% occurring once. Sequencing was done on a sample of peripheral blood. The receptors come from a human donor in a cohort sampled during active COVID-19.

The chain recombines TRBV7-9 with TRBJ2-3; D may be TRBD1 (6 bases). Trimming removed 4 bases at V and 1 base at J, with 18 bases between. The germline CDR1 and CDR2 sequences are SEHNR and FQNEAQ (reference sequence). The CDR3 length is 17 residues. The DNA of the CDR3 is TGTGCCAGCAGCTCACCTACCCGGACAGCTCGCACAGATACGCAGTATTTT. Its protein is CASSSPTRTARTDTQYF.

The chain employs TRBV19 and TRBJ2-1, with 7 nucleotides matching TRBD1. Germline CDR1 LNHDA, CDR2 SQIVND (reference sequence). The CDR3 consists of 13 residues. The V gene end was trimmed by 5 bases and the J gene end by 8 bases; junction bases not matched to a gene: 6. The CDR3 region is CASSPRQGDEQFF. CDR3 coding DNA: TGTGCCAGTAGTCCGCGACAGGGCGATGAGCAGTTCTTC.

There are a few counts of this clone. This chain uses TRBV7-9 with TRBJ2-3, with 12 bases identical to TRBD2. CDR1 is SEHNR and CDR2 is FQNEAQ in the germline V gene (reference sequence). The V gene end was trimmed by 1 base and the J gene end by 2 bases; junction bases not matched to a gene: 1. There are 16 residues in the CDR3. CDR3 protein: CASSLGTSGITDTQYF. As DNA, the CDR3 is TGTGCCAGCAGCTTAGGGACTAGCGGGATCACAGATACGCAGTATTTT.

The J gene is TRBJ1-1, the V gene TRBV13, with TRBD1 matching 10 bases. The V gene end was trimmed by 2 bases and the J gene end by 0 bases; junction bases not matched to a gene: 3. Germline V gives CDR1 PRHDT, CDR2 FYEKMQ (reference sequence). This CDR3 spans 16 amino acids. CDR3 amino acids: CASSLRTGGLNTEAFF. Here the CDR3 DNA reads TGTGCCAGCAGCTTAAGGACAGGGGGTTTGAACACTGAAGCTTTCTTT.

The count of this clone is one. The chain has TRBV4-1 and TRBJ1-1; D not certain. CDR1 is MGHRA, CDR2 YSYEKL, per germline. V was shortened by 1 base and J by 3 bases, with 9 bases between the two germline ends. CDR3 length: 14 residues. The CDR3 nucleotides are TGCGCCAGCAGCCAAGTGTTCCGGGACACTGAAGCTTTCTTT. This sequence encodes CASSQVFRDTEAFF.

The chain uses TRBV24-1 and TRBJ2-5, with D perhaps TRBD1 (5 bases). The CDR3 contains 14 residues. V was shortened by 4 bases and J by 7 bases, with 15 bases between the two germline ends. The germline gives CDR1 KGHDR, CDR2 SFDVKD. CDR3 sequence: CATSDPHQGWTQYF. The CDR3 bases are TGTGCCACCAGTGACCCCCACCAGGGCTGGACCCAGTACTTC.

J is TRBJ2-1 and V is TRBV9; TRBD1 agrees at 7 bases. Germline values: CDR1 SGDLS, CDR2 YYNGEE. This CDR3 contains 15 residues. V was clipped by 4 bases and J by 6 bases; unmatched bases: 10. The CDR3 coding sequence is TGTGCCAGCAGCCCACATCGGGACAGAGTCAATGAGCAGTTCTTC. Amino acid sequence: CASSPHRDRVNEQFF.

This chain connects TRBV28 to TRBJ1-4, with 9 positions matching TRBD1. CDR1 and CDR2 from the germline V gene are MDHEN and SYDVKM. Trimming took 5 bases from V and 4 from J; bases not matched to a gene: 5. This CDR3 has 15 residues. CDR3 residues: CASSPPGQGNEKLFF. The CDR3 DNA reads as TGTGCCAGCAGTCCGCCGGGACAGGGTAATGAAAAACTGTTTTTT.

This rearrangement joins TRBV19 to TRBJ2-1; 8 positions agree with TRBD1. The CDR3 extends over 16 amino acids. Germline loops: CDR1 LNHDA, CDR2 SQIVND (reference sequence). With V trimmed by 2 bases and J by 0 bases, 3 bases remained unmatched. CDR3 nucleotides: TGTGCCAGTAGTATATGGCAGGGGGCCTCCTACAATGAGCAGTTCTTC. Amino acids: CASSIWQGASYNEQFF.